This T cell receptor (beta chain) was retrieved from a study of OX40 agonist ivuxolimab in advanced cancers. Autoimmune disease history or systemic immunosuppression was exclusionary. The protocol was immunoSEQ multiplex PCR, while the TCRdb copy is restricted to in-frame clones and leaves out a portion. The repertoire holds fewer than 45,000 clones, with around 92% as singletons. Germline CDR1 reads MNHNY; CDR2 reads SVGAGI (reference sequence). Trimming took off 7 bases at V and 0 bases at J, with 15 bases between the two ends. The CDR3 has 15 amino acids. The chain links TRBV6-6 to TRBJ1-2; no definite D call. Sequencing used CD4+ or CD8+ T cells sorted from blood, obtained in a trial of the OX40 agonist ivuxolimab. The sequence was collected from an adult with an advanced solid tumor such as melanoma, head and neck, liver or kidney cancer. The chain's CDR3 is CASNLLLRANYGYTF. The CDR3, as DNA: TGTGCCAGCAACTTATTACTACGGGCTAACTATGGCTACACCTTC.